This T cell receptor beta chain emerged from a study of T cells in Graves' hyperthyroidism and ophthalmopathy. V trimming: 6 bases; J trimming: 5 bases; junction bases outside the gene matches: 5. Germline lookup yields CDR1 DFQATT and CDR2 SNEGSKA (reference sequence). The CDR3 spans 14 residues. From RNA transcripts, TCR beta CDR3 regions were amplified. Carried out on the TCR CDR3, a first-round RT-PCR used the HTBI primer set. TCRdb recomputed calls from the multiplex PCR reads with MiXCR, one row per CDR3 protein. Of around 720,000 distinct CDR3 sequences in the sample, 35% were seen once. The receptor was isolated from a woman between 40 and 55 years old with Graves' hyperthyroidism. Sequencing was carried out using blood. The chain couples TRBV20-1 to TRBJ2-5; 14 bases agree with TRBD2. This chain's CDR3 is CSARTSGGKETQYF. CDR3 nucleotide sequence: TGCAGTGCGCGGACTAGCGGGGGGAAGGAGACCCAGTACTTC.